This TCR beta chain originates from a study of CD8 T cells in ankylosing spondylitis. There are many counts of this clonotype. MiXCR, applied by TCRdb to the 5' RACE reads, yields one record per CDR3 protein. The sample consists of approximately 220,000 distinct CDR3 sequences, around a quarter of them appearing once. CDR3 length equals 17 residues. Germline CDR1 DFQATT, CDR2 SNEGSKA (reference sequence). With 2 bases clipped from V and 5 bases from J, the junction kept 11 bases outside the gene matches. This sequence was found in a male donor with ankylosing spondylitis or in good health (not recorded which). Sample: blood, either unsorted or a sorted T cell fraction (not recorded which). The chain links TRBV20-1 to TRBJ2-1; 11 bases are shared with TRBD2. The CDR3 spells CSARILLAGVTNNEQFF. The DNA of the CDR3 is TGCAGTGCTAGAATACTACTAGCGGGAGTTACAAACAATGAGCAGTTCTTC.